This T cell receptor (beta chain) is drawn from a study of neurological immune-mediated disorders. Findings and limits, study-wide: Healthy controls had more TCR clonal expansion than multiple sclerosis, which showed the least, whereas HTLV-1-associated myelopathy showed the most.

In TCRdb, the 5' RACE reads were re-called with MiXCR into one record per CDR3 protein. The sample shows some 60,000 distinct CDR3 sequences, around 5% of them seen only once. Where libraries were unsorted, they were derived from 2 million PBMCs stored at -80 degrees C. The CDR3 is 16 residues long. V shed 1 base and J 1 base; nucleotides not matched to a gene: 3. Germline V gene lookup returns CDR1 SGHVS and CDR2 FQNEAQ. Ten or more counts support this clonotype. The antigen remains undetermined. Material: PBMCs. The clonotype was recovered from a woman between 45 and 65 years old with multiple sclerosis. The V call is TRBV7-8, the J call TRBJ2-5, with 10 bases matching TRBD2. The CDR3 reads CASSLGLAGAQETQYF. CDR3 in DNA: TGTGCCAGCAGCTTAGGCCTAGCGGGGGCCCAAGAGACCCAGTACTTC.